This TCR beta chain was sequenced during a study of T cell responses to AZD1222 COVID-19 vaccine. Regarding the study as a whole: Increases in Spike-specific TCR breadth and depth were seen after two AZD1222 doses.

Both about-4-week and about-12-week second-dose recipients were combined. Remarks on this clone: Antigen unknown.

Between the trimmed V and J ends, which lost 3 bases and 8 bases, there was a span of 19 bases. This CDR3 has 16 amino acids. The V gene's germline CDR1 is KGHSH and CDR2 LQKENI. Produced via immunoSEQ multiplex PCR; TCRdb's table is partial and in-frame only. Among 150,000 or so clones listed, around 91% were seen once. The clonotype originates from an adult who received the AZD1222 COVID-19 vaccine. The rearrangement uses TRBV18 and TRBJ1-4, with D uncertain. This sample comprised peripheral blood, obtained 28 days after the second AZD1222 dose. This CDR3 reads CASSPSTGIEGEKLFF. CDR3 in DNA: TGTGCCAGCTCACCCTCCACCGGGATTGAAGGCGAAAAACTGTTTTTT.